The clone carrying this TCR beta chain was seen more than once but under ten times. The antigen is unknown. Germline-derived CDR1 and CDR2 are SGHRS and YFSETQ. V lost 2 bases, J lost 0 bases, and 11 bases lay in between. The CDR3 runs to 16 residues. MiXCR was run by TCRdb on the 5' RACE reads, yielding one entry per CDR3 protein. The sample lists about 790,000 distinct CDR3 sequences, 18% occurring once. These data belong to a study of identical twins. Study conclusions and caveats: Out-of-frame alpha sequences that twins shared showed excess low generation probability.

Each donor was a healthy Caucasian. The same sample was also used in a study of T cells expressing NK-cell markers. That source reports: HCMV seropositivity marked most of the eight sequenced donors; one was seronegative.

The sequence derives from a woman aged 18-29 years in good health. The rearrangement links TRBV5-1 to TRBJ2-2; TRBD1 is a possible D gene (5 bases). The source material was PBMCs. CDR3 nucleotide sequence: TGCGCCAGCAGCTTCCTGACAGCCGCGAACACCGGGGAGCTGTTTTTT. Amino acid sequence: CASSFLTAANTGELFF.